The 24 T cell receptor beta chains given below trace back to one sample, sequenced in a study of blood T cell repertoires in COVID-19. The method was immunoSEQ multiplex PCR; TCRdb's version includes in-frame clones alone and lacks a portion of them. Counted here are about 130,000 clones, about 80% occurring once; the ten biggest clones make up roughly 17%. The sample consisted of peripheral blood. These receptors were collected from a woman aged 50 to 60 with acute or convalescent COVID-19.

The chain links TRBV5-1 to TRBJ1-1; a possible D gene is TRBD1 (5 bases). The CDR3 contains 13 residues. From germline, CDR1 is SGHRS and CDR2 YFSETQ. Trimming pared 3 bases from V and 8 bases from J, leaving 14 bases between. CDR3: CASSWDQGREAFF. The DNA for the CDR3 is TGCGCCAGCAGCTGGGATCAGGGCCGCGAAGCTTTCTTT.

This chain joins TRBV5-1 and TRBJ1-3, with D unresolved. The CDR3 extends over 13 amino acids. Trimming cost V 5 bases and J 1 base, with 7 bases left between them. Germline CDR1 reads SGHRS; CDR2 reads YFSETQ. CDR3 protein: CASRHQSGNTIYF. The CDR3 DNA follows: TGCGCCAGCAGACACCAATCTGGAAACACCATATATTTT.

This rearrangement joins TRBV19 to TRBJ2-3; 11 bases are a match to TRBD2. Losses at the gene ends were 3 bases for V and 1 base for J; bases not matched to a gene: 3. This CDR3 has 16 residues. The V gene's germline CDR1 is LNHDA and CDR2 SQIVND (reference sequence). The CDR3 bases are TGTGCCAGTAGTATTGTGACTAGCGGGGGCACAGATACGCAGTATTTT. The encoded protein is CASSIVTSGGTDTQYF.

CDR3 region: CASSERQGASGANVLTF. CDR3 sequence (DNA): TGTGCCAGCAGCGAAAGACAGGGGGCGAGTGGGGCCAACGTCCTGACTTTC. V and J are TRBV11-2 and TRBJ2-6; 10 bases map to TRBD1. CDR1 is SGHAT, CDR2 FQNNGV, per germline. CDR3 size: 17 residues. J lost 3 bases, V lost 5 bases, and 7 bases had no gene match.

The table lists this clone with a count of one. The J gene is TRBJ2-3, the V gene TRBV12-3 or TRBV12-4, with 7 bases that match TRBD2. V trimming: 7 bases; J trimming: 1 base; junction bases outside the gene matches: 2. The CDR3 consists of 13 residues. For the CDR3, the DNA is TGTGCCAGCACACGGGGGGGCACAGATACGCAGTATTTT. It codes for CASTRGGTDTQYF.

This clone was seen a few times. The chain employs TRBV5-6 and TRBJ1-5, with 9 positions matching TRBD1. CDR1 SGHDT and CDR2 YYEEEE come from the germline V gene. Trimming cost V 2 bases and J 7 bases; bases outside gene matches: 7. This CDR3 is 15 amino acids long. The DNA of the CDR3 is TGTGCCAGCAGCTTTTCCGGACAGGGGACGCAGCCCCAGCATTTT. It yields the protein CASSFSGQGTQPQHF.

This chain joins TRBV30 and TRBJ1-3; tentatively, D is TRBD1 (5 bases). With 0 bases removed from V and 3 bases from J, the gap between germline ends came to 15 bases. The germline V gene has CDR1 GTSNPN and CDR2 SVGIG (reference sequence). CDR3 length: 16 amino acids. The CDR3 loop reads CAWSVRGQGYGNTIYF. The CDR3 coding sequence is TGTGCCTGGAGTGTACGAGGTCAGGGATATGGAAACACCATATATTTT. The full variable domain, in which reference TRBV30 and TRBJ1-3 provide the parts outside the CDR3, is SQTIHQWPATLVQPVGSPLSLECTVEGTSNPNLYWYRQAAGRGLQLLFYSVGIGQISSEVPQNLSASRPQDRQFILSSKKLLLSDSGFYLCAWSVRGQGYGNTIYFGEGSWLTVV.

The rearrangement links TRBV19 to TRBJ1-1; no definite D call. Germline V gives CDR1 LNHDA, CDR2 SQIVND (reference sequence). This CDR3 is built from 14 residues. V was cut by 2 bases and J by 2 bases, with 9 bases left in between. CDR3 loop: CASSIIADNTEAFF. The DNA of the CDR3 is TGTGCCAGTAGTATAATCGCGGATAACACTGAAGCTTTCTTT.

J is TRBJ2-5 and V is TRBV7-6, with 15 nucleotides matching TRBD2. The CDR3 is 18 amino acids. CDR1 and CDR2 (germline): SGHVS, FNYEAQ. Germline trimming cut 1 base from V and 1 base from J; bases unmatched to any gene: 4. CDR3 sequence: CASSLGGLAGGLQETQYF. The CDR3 nucleotides read TGTGCCAGCAGCTTAGGGGGACTAGCGGGGGGCCTCCAAGAGACCCAGTACTTC.

The rearrangement links TRBV25-1 to TRBJ2-3; 10 bases are shared with TRBD2. Germline values: CDR1 MGHDK, CDR2 SYGVNS. Trimming took 6 bases from V and 5 from J; bases not matched to a gene: 8. The CDR3 loop spans 15 amino acids. The CDR3 coding sequence is TGTGCCAGCAGCGAAGCGGGGGGGAGAGGAGATACGCAGTATTTT. This codes for CASSEAGGRGDTQYF. Filled out from reference TRBV25-1 and TRBJ2-3, the complete variable domain reads EADIYQTPRYLVIGTGKKITLECSQTMGHDKMYWYQQDPGMELHLIHYSYGVNSTEKGDLSSESTVSRIRTEHFPLTLESARPSHTSQYLCASSEAGGRGDTQYFGPGTRLTVL.

This clone was observed once. V gene TRBV7-6 combines with J gene TRBJ2-7; 7 nucleotides align to TRBD1. The CDR3 runs to 16 residues. The ends lost 5 bases at V and 0 bases at J; junction bases unmatched: 10. Germline lookup yields CDR1 SGHVS and CDR2 FNYEAQ. This CDR3 is CASSARGSNPSYEQYF. For the CDR3, the DNA is TGTGCCAGCAGCGCCAGGGGGTCTAACCCCTCCTACGAGCAGTACTTC.

Note on this clone: The same CDR3 can be traced to other DNA sequences in this sample. The CDR3, as DNA: TGTGCCAGCAGCTTACTACTAGCAGCCCATGAGCAGTTCTTC. Translation: CASSLLLAAHEQFF. This sequence joins TRBV11-2 and TRBJ2-1, with TRBD2 as a possible D gene (6 bases). CDR1 SGHAT and CDR2 FQNNGV come from the germline V gene. With 2 bases removed from V and 8 bases from J, the gap between germline ends came to 13 bases. The CDR3 loop spans 14 amino acids.

The chain has TRBV2 and TRBJ1-2; D may be TRBD1 (5 bases). Germline CDR1 and CDR2: SNHLY and FYNNEI. The CDR3 runs 12 residues. Trimming shortened V by 4 bases and J by 8 bases, and 11 bases separated the two germline ends. As DNA, the CDR3 is TGTGCCAGCAGTGGACAGTCTGGAGGCTACACCTTC. Protein: CASSGQSGGYTF.

V and J are TRBV6-6 and TRBJ1-1; no clear D gene. The CDR3 loop spans 12 amino acids. The V end was cut by 7 bases, the J end by 7 bases, with 13 bases between. Germline V CDR1 and CDR2: MNHNY, SVGAGI (reference sequence). The CDR3: CASTAVGSEAFF. The CDR3 DNA reads TGTGCCAGCACCGCCGTGGGGAGTGAAGCTTTCTTT.

The chain is built from TRBV12-3 or TRBV12-4 and TRBJ2-2; D gene uncertain. This CDR3 comprises 12 residues. The V and J ends lost 7 bases and 6 bases respectively, with 9 bases between them. For the CDR3, the DNA is TGTGCCAGCACCCCGTCCGCCGGGGAGCTGTTTTTT. Its translation: CASTPSAGELFF.

The chain carries TRBV7-2 and TRBJ2-3; D is ambiguous. CDR1 and CDR2 from the germline V gene are SGHTA and FQGNSA. V dropped 5 bases and J dropped 0 bases, with 15 bases sitting between them. The CDR3 is 16 amino acids. CDR3 sequence reads: CASSPRPIVSTDTQYF. DNA of the CDR3: TGTGCCAGCAGCCCGAGGCCTATCGTAAGCACAGATACGCAGTATTTT.

CDR3 sequence: CASSTQAHGYTF. The CDR3 nucleotides read TGTGCCAGCAGTACCCAGGCCCATGGCTACACCTTC. This chain uses TRBV6-5 with TRBJ1-2; no firm D call. The V end was cut by 5 bases, the J end by 6 bases, with 10 bases between. Germline CDR1 reads MNHEY; CDR2 reads SVGAGI. The CDR3 loop spans 12 amino acids.

The chain links TRBV2 to TRBJ1-1; 7 nucleotides line up with TRBD1. CDR1 is SNHLY and CDR2 is FYNNEI in the germline V gene. Trimming cost V 8 bases and J 1 base; bases outside gene matches: 4. The CDR3 loop spans 13 amino acids. CDR3 DNA sequence: TGTGCCAGCCGACAGGGCACGAACACTGAAGCTTTCTTT. It encodes CASRQGTNTEAFF.

J is TRBJ1-2 and V is TRBV5-8; D possibly corresponds to TRBD1 (6 bases). The germline V and J ends were trimmed by 4 bases and 2 bases, with 15 bases remaining between them. The CDR3 extends over 15 amino acids. In germline, CDR1 is SGHTS, CDR2 YDEGEE. CDR3: CASSPPTGQNYGYTF. CDR3 coding DNA: TGTGCCAGCAGCCCCCCGACGGGACAAAACTATGGCTACACCTTC.

The chain couples TRBV5-4 to TRBJ2-7, with no clear D. The germline gives CDR1 SGHNT, CDR2 YYREEE (reference sequence). There are 12 residues in the CDR3. Trimming left V 0 bases short and J 6 bases short, with 7 bases between. CDR3 DNA: TGTGCCAGCAGCTTGGAAAGGAGCGAGCAGTACTTC. Amino acids: CASSLERSEQYF.

The chain uses TRBV19 and TRBJ1-2; the match to TRBD1 covers 7 bases. CDR1 and CDR2 (germline): LNHDA, SQIVND (reference sequence). The CDR3 has 14 residues. V was clipped by 8 bases and J by 0 bases; unmatched bases: 6. The CDR3 reads CASRDSDTNYGYTF. The CDR3 DNA is TGTGCCAGTCGGGACAGCGATACTAACTATGGCTACACCTTC.

With regard to this clone: Other DNA sequences from this sample encode an identical CDR3 as well. The chain couples TRBV30 to TRBJ1-5; D is possibly TRBD1 (5 bases). Trimming shortened V by 2 bases and J by 1 base, and 6 bases separated the two germline ends. From germline, CDR1 is GTSNPN and CDR2 SVGIG (reference sequence). This CDR3 has 13 amino acids. Here the CDR3 DNA reads TGTGCCTGGAGTAGGGGCAGCAATCAGCCCCAGCATTTT. It specifies CAWSRGSNQPQHF.

This clone was seen only once. J is TRBJ1-1 and V is TRBV6-5, with D possibly being TRBD1 (6 bases). The CDR3 contains 14 residues. The germline V gene has CDR1 MNHEY and CDR2 SVGAGI. Trimming removed 2 bases from V and 3 bases from J, with 10 bases in between. This chain's CDR3 is CASSYRGTDTEAFF. Here the CDR3 DNA reads TGTGCCAGCAGTTACAGGGGGACGGACACTGAAGCTTTCTTT.

A single count supports this clone. This sequence joins TRBV29-1 and TRBJ1-1, with 7 bases that match TRBD1. The germline V gene has CDR1 SQVTM and CDR2 ANQGSEA. The CDR3 has 13 amino acids. With V trimmed by 7 bases and J by 5 bases, 10 bases remained unmatched. The CDR3 reads CSEEGGPGTEAFF. The DNA for the CDR3 is TGCAGCGAGGAAGGGGGCCCTGGGACTGAAGCTTTCTTT.